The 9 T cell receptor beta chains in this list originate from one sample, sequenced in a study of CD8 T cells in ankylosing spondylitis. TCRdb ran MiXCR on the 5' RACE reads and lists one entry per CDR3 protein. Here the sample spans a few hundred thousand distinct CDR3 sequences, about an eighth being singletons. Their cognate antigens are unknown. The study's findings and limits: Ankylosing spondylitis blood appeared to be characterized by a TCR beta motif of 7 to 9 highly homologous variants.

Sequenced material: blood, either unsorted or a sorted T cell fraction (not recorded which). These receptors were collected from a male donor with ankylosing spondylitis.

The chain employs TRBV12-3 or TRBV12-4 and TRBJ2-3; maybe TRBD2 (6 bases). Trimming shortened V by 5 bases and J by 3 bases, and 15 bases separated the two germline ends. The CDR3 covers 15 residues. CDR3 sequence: CASSRTRRDTDTQYF. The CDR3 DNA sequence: TGTGCCAGCAGTCGGACCCGGAGGGATACAGATACGCAGTATTTT.

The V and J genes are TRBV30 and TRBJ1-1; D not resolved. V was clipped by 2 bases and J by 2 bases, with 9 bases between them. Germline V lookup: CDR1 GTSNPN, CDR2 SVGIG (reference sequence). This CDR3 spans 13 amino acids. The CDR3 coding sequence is TGTGCCTGGAGTCCTTCTTTCAACACTGAAGCTTTCTTT. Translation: CAWSPSFNTEAFF. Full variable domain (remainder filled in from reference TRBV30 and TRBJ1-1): SQTIHQWPATLVQPVGSPLSLECTVEGTSNPNLYWYRQAAGRGLQLLFYSVGIGQISSEVPQNLSASRPQDRQFILSSKKLLLSDSGFYLCAWSPSFNTEAFFGQGTRLTVV.

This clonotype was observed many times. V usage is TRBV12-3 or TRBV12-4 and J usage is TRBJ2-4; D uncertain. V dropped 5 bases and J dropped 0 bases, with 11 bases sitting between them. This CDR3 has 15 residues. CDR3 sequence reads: CASSDTPLAKNIQYF. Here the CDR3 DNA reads TGTGCCAGCAGTGACACACCTTTAGCCAAAAACATTCAGTACTTC.

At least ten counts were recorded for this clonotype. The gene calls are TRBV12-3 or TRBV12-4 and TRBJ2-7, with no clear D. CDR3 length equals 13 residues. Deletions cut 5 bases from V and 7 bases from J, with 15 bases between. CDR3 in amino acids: CASSPQTLGEQYF. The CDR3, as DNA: TGTGCCAGCAGTCCCCAGACGTTGGGGGAGCAGTACTTC.

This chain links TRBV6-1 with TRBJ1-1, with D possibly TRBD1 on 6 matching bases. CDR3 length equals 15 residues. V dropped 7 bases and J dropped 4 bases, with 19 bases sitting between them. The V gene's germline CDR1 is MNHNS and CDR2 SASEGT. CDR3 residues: CASTQFRGAGTEAFF. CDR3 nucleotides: TGTGCCAGCACCCAGTTCCGGGGGGCCGGCACTGAAGCTTTCTTT.

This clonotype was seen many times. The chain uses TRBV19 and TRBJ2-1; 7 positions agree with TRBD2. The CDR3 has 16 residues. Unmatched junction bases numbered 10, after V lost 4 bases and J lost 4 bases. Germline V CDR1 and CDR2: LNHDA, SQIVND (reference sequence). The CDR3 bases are TGTGCCAGTAGTACCCAACCAGCGGGGATATACAATGAGCAGTTCTTC. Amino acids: CASSTQPAGIYNEQFF.

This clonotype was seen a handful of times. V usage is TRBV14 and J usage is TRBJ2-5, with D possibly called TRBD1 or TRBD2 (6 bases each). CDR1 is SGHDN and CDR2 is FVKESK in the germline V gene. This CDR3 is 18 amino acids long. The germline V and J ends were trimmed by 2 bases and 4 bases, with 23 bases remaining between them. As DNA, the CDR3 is TGTGCCAGCAGCCAATCAACCTCGGGGGCGGCAAAGGGAGAGACCCAGTACTTC. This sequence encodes CASSQSTSGAAKGETQYF.

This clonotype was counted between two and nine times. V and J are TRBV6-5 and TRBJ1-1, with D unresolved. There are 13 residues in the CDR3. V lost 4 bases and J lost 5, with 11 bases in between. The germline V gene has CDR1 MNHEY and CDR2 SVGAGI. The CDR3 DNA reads TGTGCCAGCAGTTTAAAGGAGGGAACTGAAGCTTTCTTT. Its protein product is CASSLKEGTEAFF.

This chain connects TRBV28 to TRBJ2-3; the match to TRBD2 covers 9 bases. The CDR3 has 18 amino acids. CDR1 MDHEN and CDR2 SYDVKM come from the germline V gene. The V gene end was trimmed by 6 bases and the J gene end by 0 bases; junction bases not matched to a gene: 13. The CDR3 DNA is TGTGCCAGCAGCCTACTCGAGACTAGCGGATCTAGCACAGATACGCAGTATTTT. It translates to CASSLLETSGSSTDTQYF.